The 17 T cell receptor beta chains listed next were all sequenced from one sample in a study of T cell clusters in autoimmune cytopenias. Each sample's input was roughly 270 ng genomic DNA, 30,000 to 45,000 genome equivalents. TRB was amplified by touch-down multiplex PCR, primer pools A and B combined. After re-calling the multiplex PCR reads, TCRdb lists one entry per CDR3 protein, DNA absent. Its clone listing holds around 7,800 distinct CDR3 sequences. Sequencing was performed on peripheral blood. The receptors were sampled from a human donor with an autoimmune cytopenia or autoimmune hepatitis (not recorded which).

This clonotype is called medium-sized (0.01 to 0.1%) based on its frequency. CDR3 sequence: CASDQGLYNEQFF. The chain recombines TRBV6-1 with TRBJ2-1; TCRdb reports TRBD2, a call that lacks DNA to check it against. Germline assignment: CDR1 MNHNS and CDR2 SASEGT. This CDR3 region has 13 residues.

The J gene is TRBJ2-5, the V gene TRBV18; TCRdb gives TRBD1 as the D gene, but with no DNA this cannot be confirmed. From germline, CDR1 is KGHSH and CDR2 LQKENI. CDR3 length equals 15 residues. The chain's CDR3 is CASSPLGGVWETQYF. The complete variable domain, with remaining parts taken from reference TRBV18 and TRBJ2-5, reads NAGVMQNPRHLVRRRGQEARLRCSPMKGHSHVYWYRQLPEEGLKFMVYLQKENIIDESGMPKERFSAEFPKEGPSILRIQQVVRGDSAAYFCASSPLGGVWETQYFGPGTRLLVL.

Judged by frequency, this clonotype is medium-sized. This sequence joins TRBV27 and TRBJ1-2; the TCRdb D gene call, TRBD1, has no DNA to confirm it. Per germline, CDR1 MNHEY and CDR2 SMNVEV (reference sequence). The CDR3 is 14 residues long. CDR3 residues: CASRDREDHYGYTF.

The rearrangement uses TRBV20-1 and TRBJ1-4. From germline, CDR1 is DFQATT and CDR2 SNEGSKA (reference sequence). The CDR3 loop spans 15 amino acids. The CDR3 here is CSAPHGRRINEKLFF.

The chain couples TRBV10-3 to TRBJ2-7; TCRdb outputs TRBD1, but without DNA this stays unchecked. The CDR3 extends over 14 amino acids. Per germline, CDR1 ENHRY and CDR2 SYGVKD. This chain's CDR3 is CAIRDTGKSYEQYF.

The chain is built from TRBV28 and TRBJ1-6; the TCRdb D gene call, TRBD1, has no DNA to confirm it. Germline loops: CDR1 MDHEN, CDR2 SYDVKM. There are 14 residues in the CDR3. This CDR3 reads CASTLGQGISPLHF.

The CDR3 sequence is CASKGTGTSEQYF. V is TRBV6-5 and J is TRBJ2-7; TCRdb reports TRBD1, a call that lacks DNA to check it against. There are 13 residues in the CDR3. Germline V lookup: CDR1 MNHEY, CDR2 SVGAGI.

This CDR3 is CALAWDSSNQPQHF. J is TRBJ1-5 and V is TRBV30; TCRdb selects TRBD1, and the lack of DNA leaves this call unchecked. Germline V gives CDR1 GTSNPN, CDR2 SVGIG (reference sequence). This CDR3 has 14 amino acids.

J is TRBJ2-3 and V is TRBV24-1; TCRdb indicates TRBD1, and absent DNA this call remains unverified. The germline gives CDR1 KGHDR, CDR2 SFDVKD. This CDR3 is built from 18 residues. CDR3 sequence reads: CATSDRPGRRKQTDTQYF.

This sequence joins TRBV18 and TRBJ2-4; there is no DNA to check the TCRdb D call of TRBD1. The CDR3 is made up of 16 amino acids. Germline loops: CDR1 KGHSH, CDR2 LQKENI. The chain's CDR3 is CASSPPGQGGQNIQYF.

The chain recombines TRBV7-9 with TRBJ2-1; as DNA is missing, the TRBD2 call by TCRdb cannot be tested. The CDR3 has 15 residues. CDR1 SEHNR and CDR2 FQNEAQ come from the germline V gene (reference sequence). The CDR3 is CASSSGLAGGNEQFF. Variable domain in full (rest from reference TRBV7-9 and TRBJ2-1): DTGVSQNPRHKITKRGQNVTFRCDPISEHNRLYWYRQTLGQGPEFLTYFQNEAQLEKSRLLSDRFSAERPKGSFSTLEIQRTEQGDSAMYLCASSSGLAGGNEQFFGPGTRLTVL.

The CDR3 sequence is CASIKGGEGETQYF. The rearrangement links TRBV5-4 to TRBJ2-5; without DNA, the TCRdb call of TRBD1 cannot be checked. Per the germline V gene, CDR1 is SGHNT and CDR2 is YYREEE (reference sequence). This CDR3 contains 14 residues.

This chain links TRBV25-1 with TRBJ2-5. This CDR3 is built from 11 residues. CDR1 is MGHDK, CDR2 SYGVNS, per germline. The CDR3 sequence: CASSGRETQYF.

J is TRBJ2-4 and V is TRBV20-1; TCRdb's D gene call, TRBD2, goes unchecked for lack of DNA. CDR3 length equals 15 residues. Germline CDR1 is DFQATT and CDR2 is SNEGSKA (reference sequence). This chain's CDR3 is CSARIAGAGKNIQYF.

The V call is TRBV30, the J call TRBJ2-1. Germline V gives CDR1 GTSNPN, CDR2 SVGIG (reference sequence). CDR3 length equals 12 residues. The CDR3 here is CAWSVSGYEQFF.

The chain has TRBV6-1 and TRBJ2-3; lacking DNA, the TRBD2 call made by TCRdb goes unchecked. The CDR3 contains 18 residues. Germline V CDR1 and CDR2: MNHNS, SASEGT. The CDR3 here is CASSLQGGLAGVPDTQYF.

The rearrangement joins TRBV24-1 to TRBJ2-2; no DNA is available, so the TRBD2 call from TCRdb remains unchecked. The germline CDR1 and CDR2 sequences are KGHDR and SFDVKD. This CDR3 spans 14 amino acids. CDR3 region: CATMPSGNTGELFF.